This record covers a single T cell receptor (beta chain). Its antigen target is currently unknown. No base-level quality is on record; no much larger clone is a single base apart. Each collaborating institution followed its own protocols to collect whole blood in K2EDTA tubes. For TCRbeta analysis, collaborators shipped samples in one of three forms: frozen whole blood, isolated PBMCs, or DNA extracted from either of those sample types. These data come from a study of blood T cell repertoires in COVID-19 (dated by TCRdb to 2019 to 2021). With respect to the entire study: Samples from collaborators originated in the United States, Italy and Spain and spanned both the acute and convalescent phases of COVID-19. The material from the prospective study consisted of cDNA or gDNA derived from T cells, B-cell-depleted T cells, or PBMCs. Subjects who had been exposed to COVID-19, were actively infected with it, or had recovered from it provided the deeply sampled blood TCRbeta repertoires that made up the dataset. A freely available public database, intended as a resource for researchers studying the immune response to SARS-CoV-2, is where the repertoires were released. Samples came from the ongoing ImmuneRACE study (first 160 participants) plus 1,254 subjects from 6 global collaborators. Nearly every sample came with metadata listing a de-identified subject ID, COVID-19 status, age in years and sex. Where HLA class I and class II types were available, the types were taken from metadata supplied by the sample provider, not from assay-based typing. The research as a whole found: The amount of clinical and demographic metadata varied by source and participant and was provided uncurated.

TCRbeta CDR3 regions were amplified from genomic DNA by means of the immunoSEQ Assay, a bias-controlled multiplex PCR. Processing in the source paper ran as follows. Nucleated cell counts per sample were estimated from amplification of reference gene primers within the assay. To quantify the absolute abundance of each unique TCRbeta CDR3 rearrangement, sequence reads were collapsed and filtered. Productive Simpson clonality was computed per sample as the square root of Simpson's diversity index over productive rearrangements. TCRdb stores this immuneACCESS table with in-frame sequences only. Part of the clones is absent; in the studies checked, under half of the shortfall reflects unresolved V genes, and no reason is known for the rest. V and J calls and clone size are those listed in that table; D and trimming were worked out from the DNA. The sample data list about 160,000 clones, and approximately 86% of these were observed just once. Together, the top ten hold 2.5% to 4% of the sample.

Clipping removes 4 bases from V and 7 bases from J, with 8 as the unmatched junction base count. The CDR3 spans 14 residues, from the cysteine through the phenylalanine. Only the CDR3 region is kept as DNA, spanning 42 bases read in frame from base 1. CDR1 MNHEY and CDR2 SVGEGT are derived from the germline V gene. The sequence was collected from a man aged 70 or older with acute or convalescent COVID-19. Recombination joined TRBV6-2 or TRBV6-3 with TRBJ2-5; 8 junctional bases match TRBD2. The specimen was peripheral blood. The CDR3 region reads CASSLTSGAGTQYF. In nucleotides, the sequence is TGTGCCAGCAGTTTAACTAGCGGAGCTGGGACCCAGTACTTC.